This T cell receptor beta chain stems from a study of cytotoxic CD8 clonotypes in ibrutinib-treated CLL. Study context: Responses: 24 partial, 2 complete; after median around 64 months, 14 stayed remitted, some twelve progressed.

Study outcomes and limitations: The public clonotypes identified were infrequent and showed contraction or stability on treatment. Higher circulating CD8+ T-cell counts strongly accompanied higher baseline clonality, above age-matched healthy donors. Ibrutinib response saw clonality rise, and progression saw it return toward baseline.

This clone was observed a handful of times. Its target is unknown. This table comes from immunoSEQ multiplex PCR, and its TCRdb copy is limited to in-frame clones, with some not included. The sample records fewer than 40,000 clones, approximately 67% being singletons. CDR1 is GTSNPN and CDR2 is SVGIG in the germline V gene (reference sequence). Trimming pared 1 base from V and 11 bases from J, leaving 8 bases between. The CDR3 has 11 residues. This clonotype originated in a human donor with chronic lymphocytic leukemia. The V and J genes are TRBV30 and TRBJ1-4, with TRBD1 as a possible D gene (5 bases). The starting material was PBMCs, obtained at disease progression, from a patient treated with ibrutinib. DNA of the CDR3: TGTGCCTGGAGTGCCAGGGAGAAACTGTTTTTT. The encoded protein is CAWSAREKLFF.